This T cell receptor (beta chain) was sequenced in a study of T-cell reconstitution after alpha-beta-depleted transplantation in children. The V end lost 3 bases, the J end lost 6 bases, and 6 bases lay between the germline ends. There are 12 residues in the CDR3. Comment on this clonotype: Its antigen is still unknown.

The authors prepared the TCRbeta library with unique molecular identifiers. TCRdb recomputed calls from the PCR reads with MiXCR, one row per CDR3 protein. The table records some 350,000 distinct CDR3 sequences, roughly 15% of them present only once. The study's findings and limits: Alpha-beta T cells present about two months after transplant were reported to originate from several hundred expanded graft clones. At the one-year point after transplant, T-cell counts and TCRbeta diversity were found to come mostly from T cells that had been newly produced. Where some patients showed high TCRbeta diversity at day 60, it came from recipient T cells and thymic progenitors that had survived.

The chain couples TRBV12-3 or TRBV12-4 to TRBJ2-1, with D unresolved. The TCR sequence derives from a male patient aged 2 to 9 who had a stem cell transplant for acute lymphoblastic leukemia, so the T cells may come from the graft donor. Here the sequenced sample was PBMCs, mostly from graft donor cells, taken 360 days after TCRalphabeta/CD19-depleted stem cell transplant. As DNA, the CDR3 is TGTGCCAGCAGTTTTACGTCCAATGAGCAGTTCTTC. Its translation: CASSFTSNEQFF.